This TCR beta chain was recorded in a study of shared T cell receptors in the human thymus. This clone appeared a few times. Assay used: immunoSEQ multiplex PCR; TCRdb lists only in-frame clones, some missing. The table shows about 500,000 clones, with around 78% occurring only once. V was trimmed by 1 base and J by 4 bases, leaving 11 bases between them. Germline V CDR1 and CDR2: LNHDA, SQIVND (reference sequence). This CDR3 contains 14 residues. This sample also appeared in a second study, on human thymus T cells. From that report: Healthy Finnish infants having corrective surgery for congenital heart defects served as donors. Thymus pieces cut out during corrective heart surgery were the tissue that was used. Gene usage (both V and J) appeared biased in thymic and blood repertoires. Overlap was high between thymic repertoires from unrelated individuals, as reported in related research.

The chain joins TRBV19 to TRBJ2-7; D may be TRBD2 (5 bases). The specimen was thymocytes. The TCR originated in a boy less than two years old with a congenital heart defect. The CDR3 sequence: CASSIGVSGYEQYF. The CDR3 DNA follows: TGTGCCAGTAGTATAGGAGTGTCGGGGTACGAGCAGTACTTC. The whole variable domain, remainder taken from reference TRBV19 and TRBJ2-7, is DGGITQSPKYLFRKEGQNVTLSCEQNLNHDAMYWYRQDPGQGLRLIYYSQIVNDFQKGDIAEGYSVSREKKESFPLTVTSAQKNPTAFYLCASSIGVSGYEQYFGPGTRLTVT.